This note documents a single TCR beta chain sequence. The CDR3 has 16 residues. The germline gives CDR1 MDHEN, CDR2 SYDVKM. V was pared by 5 bases and J by 0 bases, with 9 bases of the junction left unmatched. The source of the sample is a study of blood T cell repertoires in COVID-19. Looking at the study overall: The United States, Italy and Spain supplied acute and convalescent COVID-19 samples. PBMCs, B-cell-depleted T cells, or T cells were the source of the cDNA or gDNA that made up the material.

One Seattle source followed patients from active infection through their disease course. In the study's own analysis: Amplification from reference gene primers served as the basis for estimated nucleated cell counts. Produced via immunoSEQ multiplex PCR; TCRdb's table is partial and in-frame only. V, J and clone size reflect that table, while D and trimming were determined from the DNA. Of about 200,000 clones in the sample, roughly 90% are singletons; the top ten hold around 0.85%. The specimen was peripheral blood. This sequence was found in a man aged 60-69 years with COVID-19, enrolled during active disease. This chain links TRBV28 with TRBJ1-2; TRBD1 matches at 7 bases. The CDR3 region is CASSPSAGTANYGYTF. The CDR3 bases are TGTGCCAGCAGTCCATCAGCTGGGACAGCTAACTATGGCTACACCTTC.